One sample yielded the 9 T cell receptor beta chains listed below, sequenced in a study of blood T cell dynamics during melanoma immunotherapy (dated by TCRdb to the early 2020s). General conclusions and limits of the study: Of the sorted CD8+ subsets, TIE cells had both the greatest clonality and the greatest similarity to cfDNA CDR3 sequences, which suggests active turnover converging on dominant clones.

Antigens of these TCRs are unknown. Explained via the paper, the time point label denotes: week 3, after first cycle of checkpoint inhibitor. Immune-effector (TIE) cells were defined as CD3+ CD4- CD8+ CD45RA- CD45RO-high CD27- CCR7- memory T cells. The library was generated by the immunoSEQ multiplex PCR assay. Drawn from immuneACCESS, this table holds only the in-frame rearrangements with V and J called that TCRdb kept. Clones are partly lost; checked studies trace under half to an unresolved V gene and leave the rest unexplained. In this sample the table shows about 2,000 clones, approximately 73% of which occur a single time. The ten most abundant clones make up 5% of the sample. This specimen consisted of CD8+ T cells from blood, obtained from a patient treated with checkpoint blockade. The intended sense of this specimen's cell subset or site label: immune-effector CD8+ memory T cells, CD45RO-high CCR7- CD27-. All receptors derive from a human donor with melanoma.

CDR3 protein: CASSFTGTGDEQFF. As DNA, the CDR3 is TGTGCCAGCAGCTTCACCGGGACAGGGGATGAGCAGTTCTTC. The chain is built from TRBV5-6 and TRBJ2-1; 10 bases align to TRBD1. Germline V gives CDR1 SGHDT, CDR2 YYEEEE. J lost 8 bases, V lost 2 bases, and 4 bases had no gene match. The CDR3 is 14 residues long.

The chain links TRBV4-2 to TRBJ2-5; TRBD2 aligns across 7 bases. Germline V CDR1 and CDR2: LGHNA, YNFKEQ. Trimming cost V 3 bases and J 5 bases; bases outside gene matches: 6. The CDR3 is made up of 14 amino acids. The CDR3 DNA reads TGTGCCAGCAGCCATACAGCGGGAAGGGAGACCCAGTACTTC. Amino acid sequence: CASSHTAGRETQYF.

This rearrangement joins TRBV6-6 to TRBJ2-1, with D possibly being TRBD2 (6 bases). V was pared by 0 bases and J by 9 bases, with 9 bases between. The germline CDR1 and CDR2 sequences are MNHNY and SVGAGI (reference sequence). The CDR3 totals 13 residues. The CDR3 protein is CASSYSTSSEQFF. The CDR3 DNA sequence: TGTGCCAGCAGTTACTCTACTAGCAGTGAGCAGTTCTTC.

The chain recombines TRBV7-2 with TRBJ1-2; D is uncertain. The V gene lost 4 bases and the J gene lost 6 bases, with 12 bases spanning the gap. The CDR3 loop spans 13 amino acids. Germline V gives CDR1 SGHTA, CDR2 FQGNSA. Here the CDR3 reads CASSYDPRDGYTF. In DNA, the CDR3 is TGTGCCAGCAGCTATGACCCTAGGGATGGCTACACCTTC.

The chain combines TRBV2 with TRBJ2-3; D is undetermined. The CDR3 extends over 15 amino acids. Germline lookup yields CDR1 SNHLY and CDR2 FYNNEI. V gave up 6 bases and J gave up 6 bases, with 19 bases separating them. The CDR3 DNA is TGTGCCAGCAGGGAACGGCTCCTCCAGGTTGATACGCAGTATTTT. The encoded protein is CASRERLLQVDTQYF.

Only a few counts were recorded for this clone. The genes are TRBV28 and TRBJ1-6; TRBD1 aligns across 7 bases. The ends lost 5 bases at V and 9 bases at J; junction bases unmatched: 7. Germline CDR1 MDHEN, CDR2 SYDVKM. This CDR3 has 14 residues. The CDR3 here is CASSHRGLSSPLHF. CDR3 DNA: TGTGCCAGCAGTCACAGGGGCCTCAGTTCACCCCTCCACTTT.

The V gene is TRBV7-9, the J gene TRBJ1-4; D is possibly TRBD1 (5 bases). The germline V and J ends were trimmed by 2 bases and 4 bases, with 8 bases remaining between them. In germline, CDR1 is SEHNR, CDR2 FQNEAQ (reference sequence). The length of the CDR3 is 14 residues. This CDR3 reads CASSLRGGNEKLFF. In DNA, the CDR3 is TGTGCCAGCAGCTTAAGGGGAGGTAATGAAAAACTGTTTTTT. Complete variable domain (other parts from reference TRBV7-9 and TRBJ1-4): DTGVSQNPRHKITKRGQNVTFRCDPISEHNRLYWYRQTLGQGPEFLTYFQNEAQLEKSRLLSDRFSAERPKGSFSTLEIQRTEQGDSAMYLCASSLRGGNEKLFFGSGTQLSVL.

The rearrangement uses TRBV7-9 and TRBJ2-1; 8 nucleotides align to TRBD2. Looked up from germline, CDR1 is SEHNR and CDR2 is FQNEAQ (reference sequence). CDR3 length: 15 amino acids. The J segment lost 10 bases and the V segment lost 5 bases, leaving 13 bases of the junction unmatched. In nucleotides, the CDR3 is TGTGCCAGCAGCCCCGGGGGGGGAGACTGGGCAGAGCAGTTCTTC. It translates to CASSPGGGDWAEQFF.

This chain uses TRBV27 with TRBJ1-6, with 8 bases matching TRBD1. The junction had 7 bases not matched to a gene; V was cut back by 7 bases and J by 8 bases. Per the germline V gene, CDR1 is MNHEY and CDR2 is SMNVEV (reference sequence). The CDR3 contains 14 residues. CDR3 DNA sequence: TGTGCCAGCACCGAGACAGGGGCAGATTCACCCCTCCACTTT. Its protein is CASTETGADSPLHF.